The following is a T cell receptor (beta chain) sequence with its context. Its antigen is as yet unknown. This record belongs to a study of cytomegalovirus exposure and HLA in healthy donors. The V and J ends lost 2 bases and 8 bases, in that order; junction bases with no gene match: 5. This CDR3 has 12 residues. Looked up from germline, CDR1 is GTSNPN and CDR2 is SVGIG (reference sequence). With 60 Vbeta and 13 Jbeta primers, the PCR was carried out. Profiled with immunoSEQ multiplex PCR; TCRdb holds only in-frame clones, not every one. The table shows 150,000 to 200,000 clones, with 78% occurring only once. General observations from the study: Reports credit the classifier with highly specific, highly sensitive diagnosis of cytomegalovirus status. In presence/absence analyses, roughly uniform sequencing depth across donors was assumed. Most TCR sequences were uncommon, yet certain public TCRs appeared in many donors.

The gene calls are TRBV30 and TRBJ1-2, with 7 bases matching TRBD1. The material sequenced was PBMCs. This clonotype was sampled from a woman between 35 and 50 years old in good health and CMV-seropositive. The DNA for the CDR3 is TGTGCCTGGAGTCCGACAGGGTCCGGCTACACCTTC. It is translated as CAWSPTGSGYTF.